This T cell receptor (beta chain) was recovered during a study of early T cells in non-severe SARS-CoV-2 infection. TCRdb called the 5' RACE reads again in MiXCR, with one record for every CDR3 protein. Counted here are 75,000 to 80,000 distinct CDR3 sequences, around 11% occurring once; the ten biggest clones make up 12%. With 5 bases clipped from V and 2 bases from J, the junction kept 4 bases outside the gene matches. This CDR3 is 14 amino acids long. Germline CDR1 is SGHAT and CDR2 is FQNNGV. The chain employs TRBV11-2 and TRBJ2-3, with TRBD1 matching 7 bases. The source of this sequence is an adult who was a healthcare worker with PCR-confirmed SARS-CoV-2 infection or an uninfected control (not recorded which). The sequencing here drew on whole blood, taken at baseline. The CDR3 sequence: CASSLGQITDTQYF. CDR3 nucleotide sequence: TGTGCCAGCAGCCTGGGACAGATCACAGATACGCAGTATTTT.